Sequencing of this T cell receptor (beta chain) was carried out in a study of T cell changes during pregnancy in multiple sclerosis. Method: immunoSEQ multiplex PCR; TCRdb's copy keeps in-frame clones and lacks some. The data contain about 58,000 clones, less than 95% of them singletons. The germline gives CDR1 SGHTA, CDR2 FQGTGA. The V and J ends lost 6 bases and 4 bases, in that order; junction bases with no gene match: 5. The CDR3 is made up of 14 amino acids. The chain links TRBV7-3 to TRBJ2-1, with 8 bases fitting TRBD1. The origin of this receptor is a female donor in good health, enrolled as a control in a pregnancy study. The sequencing used CD4+ T cells from peripheral blood mononuclear cells, collected after pregnancy. The CDR3 nucleotides are TGTGCCAGCAGTCAGGGGGCAGATTACAATGAGCAGTTCTTC. Amino acid sequence: CASSQGADYNEQFF.